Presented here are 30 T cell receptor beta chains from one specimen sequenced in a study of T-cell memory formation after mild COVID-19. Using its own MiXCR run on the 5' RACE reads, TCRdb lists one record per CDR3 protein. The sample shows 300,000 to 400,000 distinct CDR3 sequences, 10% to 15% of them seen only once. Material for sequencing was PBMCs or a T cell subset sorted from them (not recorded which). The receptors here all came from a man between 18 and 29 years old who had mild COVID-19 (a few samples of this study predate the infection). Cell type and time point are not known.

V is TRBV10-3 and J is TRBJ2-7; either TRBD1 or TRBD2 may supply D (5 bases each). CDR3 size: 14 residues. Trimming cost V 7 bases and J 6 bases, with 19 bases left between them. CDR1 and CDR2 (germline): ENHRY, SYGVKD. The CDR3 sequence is CAIKGNTSGGEQYF. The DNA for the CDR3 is TGTGCCATCAAGGGGAACACCTCAGGAGGCGAGCAGTACTTC.

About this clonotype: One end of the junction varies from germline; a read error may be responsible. The CDR3 coding sequence is TGCAGTGCTGGAGAAGGGGGGCGGAATCAGCCCCAGCATTTT. Translated, it gives CSAGEGGRNQPQHF. The chain is built from TRBV20-1 and TRBJ1-5, with D possibly matching TRBD1 (6 bases). CDR1 and CDR2 (germline): DFQATT, SNEGSKA (reference sequence). The CDR3 spans 14 residues.

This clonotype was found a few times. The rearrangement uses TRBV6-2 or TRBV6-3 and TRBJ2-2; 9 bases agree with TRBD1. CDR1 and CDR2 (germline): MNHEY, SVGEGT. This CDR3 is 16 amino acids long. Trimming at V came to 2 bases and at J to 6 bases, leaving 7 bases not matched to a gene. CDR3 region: CASSYPDRGYAGELFF. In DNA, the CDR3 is TGTGCCAGCAGTTACCCGGACAGGGGTTATGCCGGGGAGCTGTTTTTT.

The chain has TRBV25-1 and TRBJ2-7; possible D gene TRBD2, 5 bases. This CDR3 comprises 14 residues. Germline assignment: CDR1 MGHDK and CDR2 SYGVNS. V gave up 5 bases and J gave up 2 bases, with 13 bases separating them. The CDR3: CASSKDLPPYEQYF. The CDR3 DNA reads TGTGCCAGCAGTAAGGACTTACCCCCCTACGAGCAGTACTTC.

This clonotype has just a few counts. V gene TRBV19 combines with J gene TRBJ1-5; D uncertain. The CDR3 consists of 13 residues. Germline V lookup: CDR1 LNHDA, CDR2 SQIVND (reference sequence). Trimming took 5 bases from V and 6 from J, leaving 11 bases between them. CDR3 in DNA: TGTGCCAGTAGTTCAAGGGATGGTCAGCCCCAGCATTTT. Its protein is CASSSRDGQPQHF.

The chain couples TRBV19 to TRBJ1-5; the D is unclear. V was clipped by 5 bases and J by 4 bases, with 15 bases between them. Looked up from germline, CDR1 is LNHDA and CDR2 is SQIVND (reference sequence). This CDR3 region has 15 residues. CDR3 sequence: CASSAIHMGNQPQHF. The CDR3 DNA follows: TGTGCCAGTAGTGCCATCCACATGGGAAATCAGCCCCAGCATTTT.

Written as DNA, the CDR3 is TGTGCCAGCAGACTGACAGGGAGCTCCTACAATGAGCAGTTCTTC. This codes for CASRLTGSSYNEQFF. The rearrangement links TRBV6-2 or TRBV6-3 to TRBJ2-1, with 7 positions matching TRBD1. The germline gives CDR1 MNHEY, CDR2 SVGEGT. Trimming removed 6 bases from V and 0 bases from J; junction bases left unmatched: 5. The CDR3 runs to 15 residues.

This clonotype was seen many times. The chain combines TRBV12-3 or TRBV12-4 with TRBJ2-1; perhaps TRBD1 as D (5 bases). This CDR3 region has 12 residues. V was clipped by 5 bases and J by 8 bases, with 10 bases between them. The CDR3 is CASSPQGDEQFF. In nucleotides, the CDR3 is TGTGCCAGCAGTCCCCAGGGCGATGAGCAGTTCTTC.

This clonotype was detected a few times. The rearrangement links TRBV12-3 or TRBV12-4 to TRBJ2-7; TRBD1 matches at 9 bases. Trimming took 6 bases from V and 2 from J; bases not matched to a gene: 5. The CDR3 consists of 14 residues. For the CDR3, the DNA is TGTGCCAGCAGAGCCGGGACAGGGACCTACGAGCAGTACTTC. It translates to CASRAGTGTYEQYF.

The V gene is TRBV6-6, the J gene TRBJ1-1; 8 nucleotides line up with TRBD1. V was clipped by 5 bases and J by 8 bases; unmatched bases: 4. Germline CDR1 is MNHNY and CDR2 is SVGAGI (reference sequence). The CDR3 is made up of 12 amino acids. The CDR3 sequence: CASSQDRVEAFF. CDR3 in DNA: TGTGCCAGCAGTCAGGACAGGGTCGAAGCTTTCTTT.

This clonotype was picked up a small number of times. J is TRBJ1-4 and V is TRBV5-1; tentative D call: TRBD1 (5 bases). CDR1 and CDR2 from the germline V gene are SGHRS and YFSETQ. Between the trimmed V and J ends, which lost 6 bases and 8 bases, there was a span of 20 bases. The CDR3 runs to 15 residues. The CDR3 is CASTATGGPGEKLFF. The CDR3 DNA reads TGCGCCAGCACCGCCACGGGGGGACCGGGGGAAAAACTGTTTTTT. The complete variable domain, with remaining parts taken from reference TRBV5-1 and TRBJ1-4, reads KAGVTQTPRYLIKTRGQQVTLSCSPISGHRSVSWYQQTPGQGLQFLFEYFSETQRNKGNFPGRFSGRQFSNSRSEMNVSTLELGDSALYLCASTATGGPGEKLFFGSGTQLSVL.

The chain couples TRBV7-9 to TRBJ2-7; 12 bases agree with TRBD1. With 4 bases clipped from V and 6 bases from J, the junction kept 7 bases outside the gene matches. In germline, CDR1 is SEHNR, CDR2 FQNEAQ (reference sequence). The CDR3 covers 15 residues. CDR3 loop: CASSSEGTGGGEQYV. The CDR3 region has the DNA TGTGCCAGCAGCTCAGAAGGGACAGGGGGCGGCGAGCAGTACGTC.

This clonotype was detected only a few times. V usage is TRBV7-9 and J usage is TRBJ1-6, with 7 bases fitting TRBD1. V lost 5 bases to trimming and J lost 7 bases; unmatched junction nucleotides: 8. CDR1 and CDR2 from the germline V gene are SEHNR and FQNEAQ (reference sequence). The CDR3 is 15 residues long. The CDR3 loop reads CASSPRQGKNSPLHF. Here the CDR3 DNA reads TGTGCCAGCAGCCCGAGACAGGGAAAGAATTCACCCCTCCACTTT.

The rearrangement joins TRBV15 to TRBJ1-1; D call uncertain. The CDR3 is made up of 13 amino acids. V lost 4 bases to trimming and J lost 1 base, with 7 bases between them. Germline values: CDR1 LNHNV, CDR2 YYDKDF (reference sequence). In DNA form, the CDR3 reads TGTGCCACCAGCATACAAAAGAACACTGAAGCTTTCTTT. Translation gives CATSIQKNTEAFF. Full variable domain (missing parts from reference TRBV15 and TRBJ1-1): DAMVIQNPRYQVTQFGKPVTLSCSQTLNHNVMYWYQQKSSQAPKLLFHYYDKDFNNEADTPDNFQSRRPNTSFCFLDIRSPGLGDTAMYLCATSIQKNTEAFFGQGTRLTVV.

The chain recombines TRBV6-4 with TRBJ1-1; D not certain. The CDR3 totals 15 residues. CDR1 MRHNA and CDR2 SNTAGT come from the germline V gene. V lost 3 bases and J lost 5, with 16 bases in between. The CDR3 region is CASSESKIGRTEAFF. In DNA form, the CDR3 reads TGTGCCAGCAGTGAGTCGAAGATTGGGCGGACTGAAGCTTTCTTT.

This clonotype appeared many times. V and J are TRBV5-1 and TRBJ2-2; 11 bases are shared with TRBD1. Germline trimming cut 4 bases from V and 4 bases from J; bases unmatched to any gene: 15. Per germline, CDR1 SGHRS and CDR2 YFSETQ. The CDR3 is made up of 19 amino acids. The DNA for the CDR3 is TGCGCCAGCAGCCCTAACCCGGACAGGGGGCTAGGCGGCACCGGGGAGCTGTTTTTT. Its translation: CASSPNPDRGLGGTGELFF.

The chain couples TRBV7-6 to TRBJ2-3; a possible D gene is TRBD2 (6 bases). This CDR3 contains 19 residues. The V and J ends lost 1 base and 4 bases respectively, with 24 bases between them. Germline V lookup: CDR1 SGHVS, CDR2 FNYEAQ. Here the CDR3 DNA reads TGTGCCAGCAGCTTAGGTCTGGCGGGACCAGTTCCTACGGCAGATACGCAGTATTTT. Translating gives CASSLGLAGPVPTADTQYF.

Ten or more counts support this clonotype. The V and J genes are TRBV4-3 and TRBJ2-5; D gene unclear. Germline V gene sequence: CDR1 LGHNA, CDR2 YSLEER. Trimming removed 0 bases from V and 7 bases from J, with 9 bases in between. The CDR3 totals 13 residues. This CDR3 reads CASSQDMMGTQYF. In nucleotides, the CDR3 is TGCGCCAGCAGCCAAGATATGATGGGGACCCAGTACTTC.

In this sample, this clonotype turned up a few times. CDR3 in amino acids: CASSYRQGSTLSYEQYF. The CDR3 bases are TGTGCCAGCAGTTACCGACAGGGTAGCACGTTGTCCTACGAGCAGTACTTC. The chain uses TRBV6-5 and TRBJ2-7; 7 bases match TRBD1. CDR1 is MNHEY and CDR2 is SVGAGI in the germline V gene. This CDR3 contains 17 residues. The trim removed 2 bases at V and 1 base at J, leaving 11 bases unmatched.

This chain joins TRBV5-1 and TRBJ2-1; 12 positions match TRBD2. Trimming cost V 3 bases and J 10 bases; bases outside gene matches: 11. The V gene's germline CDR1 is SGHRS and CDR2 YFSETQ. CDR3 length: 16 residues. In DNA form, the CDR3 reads TGCGCCAGCAGCTCCACTCTAGCGGGGGGGCTTGGCGAGCAGTTCTTC. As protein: CASSSTLAGGLGEQFF.

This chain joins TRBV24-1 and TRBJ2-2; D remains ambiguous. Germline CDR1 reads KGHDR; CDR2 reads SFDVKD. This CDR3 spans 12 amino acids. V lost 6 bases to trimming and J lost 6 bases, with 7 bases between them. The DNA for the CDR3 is TGTGCCACCAGTCCGGGTTCCGGGGAGCTGTTTTTT. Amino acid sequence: CATSPGSGELFF.

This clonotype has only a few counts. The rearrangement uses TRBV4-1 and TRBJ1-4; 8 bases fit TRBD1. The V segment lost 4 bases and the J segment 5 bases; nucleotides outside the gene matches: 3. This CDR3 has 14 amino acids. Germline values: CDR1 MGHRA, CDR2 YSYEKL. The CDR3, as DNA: TGCGCCAGCAGCCTGGGACAGGTGAATGAAAAACTGTTTTTT. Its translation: CASSLGQVNEKLFF.

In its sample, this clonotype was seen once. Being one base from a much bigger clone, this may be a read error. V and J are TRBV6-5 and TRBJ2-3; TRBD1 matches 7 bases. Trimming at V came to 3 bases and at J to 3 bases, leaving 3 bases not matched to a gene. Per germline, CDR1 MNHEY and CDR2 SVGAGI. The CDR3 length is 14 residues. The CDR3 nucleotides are TGTGCCAGCAGTTATAACAGGGGTACAGATACGCAGTATTTT. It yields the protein CASSYNRGTDTQYF.

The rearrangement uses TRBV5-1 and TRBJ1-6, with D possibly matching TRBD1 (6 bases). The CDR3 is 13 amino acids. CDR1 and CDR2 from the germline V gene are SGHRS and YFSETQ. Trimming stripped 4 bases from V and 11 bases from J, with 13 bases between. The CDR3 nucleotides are TGCGCCAGCAGCCAAGACAGGATGGCACCCCTCCACTTT. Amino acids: CASSQDRMAPLHF.

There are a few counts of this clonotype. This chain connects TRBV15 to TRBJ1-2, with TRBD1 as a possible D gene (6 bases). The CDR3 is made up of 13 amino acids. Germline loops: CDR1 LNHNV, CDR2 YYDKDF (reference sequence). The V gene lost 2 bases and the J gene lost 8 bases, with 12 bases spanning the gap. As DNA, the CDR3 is TGTGCCACCAGCAGAAACAGGGTTGAGGGCTACACCTTC. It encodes CATSRNRVEGYTF.

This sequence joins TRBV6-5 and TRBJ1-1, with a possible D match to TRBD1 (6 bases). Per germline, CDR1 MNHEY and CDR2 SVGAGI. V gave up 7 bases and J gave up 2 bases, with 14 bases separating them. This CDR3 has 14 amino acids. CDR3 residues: CASKAQGINTEAFF. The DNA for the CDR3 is TGTGCCAGCAAGGCACAGGGAATTAACACTGAAGCTTTCTTT.

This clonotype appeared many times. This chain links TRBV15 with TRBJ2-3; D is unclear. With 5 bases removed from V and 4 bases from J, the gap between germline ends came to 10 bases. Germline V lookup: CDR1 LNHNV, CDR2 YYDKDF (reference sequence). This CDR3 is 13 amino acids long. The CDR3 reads CATSPRSPDTQYF. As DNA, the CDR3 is TGTGCCACCAGCCCCAGGTCCCCAGATACGCAGTATTTT.

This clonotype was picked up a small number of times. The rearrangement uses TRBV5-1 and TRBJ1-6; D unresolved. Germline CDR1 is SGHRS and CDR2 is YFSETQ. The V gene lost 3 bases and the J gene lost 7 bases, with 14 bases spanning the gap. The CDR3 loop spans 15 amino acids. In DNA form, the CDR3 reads TGCGCCAGCAGCTCTCGCGGCGGACGGAATTCACCCCTCCACTTT. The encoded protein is CASSSRGGRNSPLHF.

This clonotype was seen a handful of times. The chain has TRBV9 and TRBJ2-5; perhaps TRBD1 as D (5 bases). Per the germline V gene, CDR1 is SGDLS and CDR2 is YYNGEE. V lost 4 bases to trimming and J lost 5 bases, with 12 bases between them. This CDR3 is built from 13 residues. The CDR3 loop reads CASSSDSWETQYF. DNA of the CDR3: TGTGCCAGCAGCAGCGACAGTTGGGAGACCCAGTACTTC. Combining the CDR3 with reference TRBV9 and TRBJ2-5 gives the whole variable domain DSGVTQTPKHLITATGQRVTLRCSPRSGDLSVYWYQQSLDQGLQFLIQYYNGEERAKGNILERFSAQQFPDLHSELNLSSLELGDSALYFCASSSDSWETQYFGPGTRLLVL.

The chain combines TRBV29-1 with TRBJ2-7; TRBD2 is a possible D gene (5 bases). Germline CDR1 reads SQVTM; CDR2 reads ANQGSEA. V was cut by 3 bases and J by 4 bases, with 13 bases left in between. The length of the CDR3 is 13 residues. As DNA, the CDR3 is TGCAGCGTTGAGGACTCCCGTAGATACGAGCAGTACTTC. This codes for CSVEDSRRYEQYF.